One TCR beta chain is described in this entry. What it binds is unknown. These data come from a study of cytomegalovirus exposure and HLA in healthy donors. Study results and caveats: Researchers reported in a later analysis that a missense DCLRE1C variant was tied to TCR beta V- and J-gene trimming. Presence/absence comparisons presumed near-even sequencing depth among donors. In a later analysis, common viral pathogens appeared linked to several of the most significant clusters. Some segments of the V type, notably TRBV6-2 and TRBV6-3, were excluded as indistinguishable.

Primers for the PCR totalled 60 Vbeta and 13 Jbeta. Produced via immunoSEQ multiplex PCR; TCRdb's table is partial and in-frame only. Among roughly 120,000 clones listed, about 82% were seen once. The CDR3 extends over 14 amino acids. V lost 7 bases to trimming and J lost 6 bases; unmatched junction nucleotides: 5. Germline V gene lookup returns CDR1 MNHNS and CDR2 SASEGT. The V gene is TRBV6-1, the J gene TRBJ2-3, with 12 bases aligning to TRBD2. The TCR was taken from a man aged 45-65 years in good health and CMV-seronegative. The material sequenced was PBMCs. The CDR3 DNA reads TGTGCCAGCAAGGCTAGCGGGGGGGCGGATACGCAGTATTTT. It encodes CASKASGGADTQYF.